This T cell receptor beta chain originates from a study of blood T cells in healthy people across ages. General study results and limits: Diversity was higher, and naive CD4+ cells more numerous, in long-lived donors than in aged donors. Strongly correlated with naive T cell percentage was TCR beta diversity. Age showed a roughly linear inverse relationship with TCR beta diversity per million T cells. It was held that diversity estimates obtained from one million T cells represented underestimates.

In this sample, this clonotype turned up a few times. Antigen: not known. Trimming shortened V by 6 bases and J by 5 bases, and 24 bases separated the two germline ends. The CDR3 runs to 17 residues. Combining a sample-barcoded 5' primer with a J-beta primer mix, a second PCR ran for about 7 to 11 cycles. MiXCR was run by TCRdb on the 5' RACE reads, yielding one entry per CDR3 protein. Found here are about 900,000 distinct CDR3 sequences, about 62% of them singletons; the top ten hold 25% to 30%. This clonotype was sampled from a man aged 25-40 years in good health. The chain couples TRBV12-3 or TRBV12-4 to TRBJ2-3, with no clear D. The specimen sequenced was blood. The CDR3 spells CASSLYWTSPEEDTQYF. The DNA for the CDR3 is TGTGCCAGCAGCCTCTACTGGACCTCGCCCGAGGAAGATACGCAGTATTTT.